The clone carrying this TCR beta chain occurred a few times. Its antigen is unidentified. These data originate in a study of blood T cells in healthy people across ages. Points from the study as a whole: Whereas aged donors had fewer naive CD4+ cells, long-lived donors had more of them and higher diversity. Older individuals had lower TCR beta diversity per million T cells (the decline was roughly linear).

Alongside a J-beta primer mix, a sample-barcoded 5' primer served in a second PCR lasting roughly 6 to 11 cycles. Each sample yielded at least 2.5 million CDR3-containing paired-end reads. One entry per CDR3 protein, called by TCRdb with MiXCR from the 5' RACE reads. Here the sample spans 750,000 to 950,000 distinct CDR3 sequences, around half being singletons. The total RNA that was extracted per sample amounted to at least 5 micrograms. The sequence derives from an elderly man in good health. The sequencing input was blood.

The CDR3 spells CASSLGSKGEQFF. CDR3 coding DNA: TGTGCCAGCAGCTTAGGGTCAAAAGGAGAGCAGTTCTTC. The V and J genes are TRBV7-9 and TRBJ2-1; no reliable D call. The CDR3 is made up of 13 amino acids. V was clipped by 1 base and J by 10 bases, with 11 bases between them. Germline CDR1 is SEHNR and CDR2 is FQNEAQ (reference sequence).